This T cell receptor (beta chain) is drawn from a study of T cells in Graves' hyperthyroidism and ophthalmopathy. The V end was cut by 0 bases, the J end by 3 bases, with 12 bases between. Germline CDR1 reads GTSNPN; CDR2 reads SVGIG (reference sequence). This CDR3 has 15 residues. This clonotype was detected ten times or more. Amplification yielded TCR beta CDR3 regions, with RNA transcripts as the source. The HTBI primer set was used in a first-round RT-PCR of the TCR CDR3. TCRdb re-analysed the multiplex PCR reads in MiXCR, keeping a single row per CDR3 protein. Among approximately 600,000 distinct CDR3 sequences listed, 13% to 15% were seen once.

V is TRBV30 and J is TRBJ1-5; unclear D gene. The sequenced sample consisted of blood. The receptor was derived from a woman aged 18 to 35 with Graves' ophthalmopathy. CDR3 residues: CAWSVVQRFNQPQHF. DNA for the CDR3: TGTGCCTGGAGTGTAGTGCAACGATTCAATCAGCCCCAGCATTTT.